The clone carrying this TCR beta chain was observed a handful of times. These data are taken from a study of T-cell reconstitution after alpha-beta-depleted transplantation in children. Unique molecular identifiers were built into the TCRbeta library. TCRdb reanalysed the PCR reads using MiXCR and keeps one entry per CDR3 protein. The sample gives more than 200,000 distinct CDR3 sequences, around a sixth of which show up once; around two fifths is in the top ten. Trimming cost V 1 base and J 6 bases, with 9 bases left between them. Looked up from germline, CDR1 is MDHEN and CDR2 is SYDVKM. CDR3 size: 14 residues.

The sequencing here drew on PBMCs, mostly from graft donor cells, taken 360 days after TCRalphabeta/CD19-depleted stem cell transplant. The sequence came from a male patient aged 2-15 years who had a stem cell transplant for acute lymphoblastic leukemia, so the T cells may come from the graft donor. The V gene is TRBV28, the J gene TRBJ2-2; no reliable D call. In nucleotides, the CDR3 is TGTGCCAGCAGTTTATCCCCTGTTCCCGGGGAGCTGTTTTTT. Translated, it gives CASSLSPVPGELFF.